This T cell receptor (beta chain) was obtained from a study of cytomegalovirus exposure and HLA in healthy donors. Study conclusions and caveats: Certain sequence variants were highly shared and formed a cluster, and this cluster was likely a sequencing artifact. V- and J-gene trimming in TCR beta was tied to a missense DCLRE1C variant by an analysis performed later.

This CDR3 has 13 residues. Germline loops: CDR1 SGHVS, CDR2 FNYEAQ. V was trimmed by 1 base and J by 6 bases, leaving 6 bases between them. The PCR contained 60 Vbeta and 13 Jbeta primers. TCRdb's table, derived via immunoSEQ multiplex PCR, lists solely in-frame clones and lacks some. Of tens of thousands of clones in the sample, around 63% are singletons; the top ten hold just over 2%. This clone was observed a few times. Its specificity is not known. Sequenced: PBMCs. The origin of this receptor is a woman aged 30 to 39 in good health and CMV-seronegative. The chain links TRBV7-6 to TRBJ2-2; no definite D call. This CDR3 is CASSLGNSGELFF. The DNA for the CDR3 is TGTGCCAGCAGCTTAGGAAACTCCGGGGAGCTGTTTTTT.